This TCR beta chain was found in a study of shared clonotypes between healthy human individuals. Overall study: Donor ages ranged 18 to 49 years: a couple of women, a few men.

Germline-derived CDR1 and CDR2 are MGHRA and YSYEKL. CDR3 length: 16 residues. After removal of 1 base from V and 0 bases from J, the junction contained 4 bases not matched to a gene. Concerning this clone: Additional DNA sequences in this sample encode the identical CDR3.

Naive CD8 isolation took CD45RO-negative cells positively selected for CCR7 and excluded terminally differentiated effector memory CD45RA+ cells. Authors' analysis steps: Quality scores were absent from the junction-only immunoSEQ sequences, so filtering differed. Profiled with immunoSEQ multiplex PCR; TCRdb holds only in-frame clones, not every one. Clonal size and the V and J genes are those of that table, whereas D and trimming came from the DNA. The sample lists around 700,000 clones; about 91% were seen once. The sequencing sample was made of naive CD8+ T cells sorted from blood. The sequence was obtained from a man between 25 and 39 years old in good health. The rearrangement uses TRBV4-1 and TRBJ2-3, with 7 nucleotides matching TRBD2. The CDR3 nucleotides are TGCGCCAGCAGCCAAGCTAGCGGAGGGAGCACAGATACGCAGTATTTT. Translation gives CASSQASGGSTDTQYF.